A single sample is the source of the 10 T cell receptor beta chains below, sequenced in a study of T cells after yellow fever vaccination. One entry per CDR3 protein, called by TCRdb with MiXCR from the 5' RACE reads. In the table there are 360,000 or so distinct CDR3 sequences, approximately 10% of which are singletons. Sample: PBMCs, taken on the day of the first yellow fever vaccination. These receptors were taken from a man aged 18 to 35 who received the YFV17D yellow fever vaccine.

V and J are TRBV3-1 and TRBJ2-3; 7 nucleotides agree with TRBD2. Germline lookup yields CDR1 LGHDT and CDR2 YNNKEL (reference sequence). The CDR3 extends over 14 amino acids. The V and J ends lost 4 bases and 8 bases, in that order; junction bases with no gene match: 9. CDR3 DNA: TGTGCCAGCAGCCTACTACAGCGGGGAGGTACGCAGTATTTT. Its protein product is CASSLLQRGGTQYF.

V is TRBV15 and J is TRBJ1-1; D is possibly TRBD1 (5 bases). The CDR3 totals 13 residues. Trimming stripped 0 bases from V and 10 bases from J, with 12 bases between. Germline V gene sequence: CDR1 LNHNV, CDR2 YYDKDF (reference sequence). CDR3 nucleotide sequence: TGTGCCACCAGCAGAGATGCGGGGCGCGGAGCTTTCTTT. Translation: CATSRDAGRGAFF.

This clonotype was seen more than once but under ten times. The V call is TRBV11-2, the J call TRBJ1-1; 7 bases map to TRBD1. Per germline, CDR1 SGHAT and CDR2 FQNNGV. V was clipped by 8 bases and J by 0 bases; unmatched bases: 9. The CDR3 sequence is 15 residues long. The CDR3 reads CASRQGVKVNTEAFF. DNA for the CDR3: TGTGCCAGCCGCCAGGGGGTCAAGGTGAACACTGAAGCTTTCTTT.

This rearrangement joins TRBV27 to TRBJ1-1; maybe TRBD1 (6 bases). The CDR3 contains 14 residues. V lost 2 bases and J 4 bases, leaving 11 bases between the germline ends. Per the germline V gene, CDR1 is MNHEY and CDR2 is SMNVEV (reference sequence). CDR3 residues: CASSLVQGVTEAFF. CDR3 bases: TGTGCCAGCAGTTTAGTACAGGGAGTCACTGAAGCTTTCTTT.

V usage is TRBV7-9 and J usage is TRBJ2-3; no clear D gene. The V end lost 2 bases, the J end lost 3 bases, and 6 bases lay between the germline ends. This CDR3 has 13 amino acids. The germline CDR1 and CDR2 sequences are SEHNR and FQNEAQ (reference sequence). The DNA for the CDR3 is TGTGCCAGCAGCTTACTAGGTACAGATACGCAGTATTTT. Residues: CASSLLGTDTQYF.

The V and J genes are TRBV2 and TRBJ1-4; D call uncertain. This CDR3 contains 11 residues. Per germline, CDR1 SNHLY and CDR2 FYNNEI. Trimming stripped 7 bases from V and 8 bases from J, with 8 bases between. Here the CDR3 reads CASTLLEKLFF. CDR3 sequence (DNA): TGTGCCAGCACTCTTCTGGAAAAACTGTTTTTT.

This chain joins TRBV6-2 or TRBV6-3 and TRBJ1-5, with 7 bases fitting TRBD1. Trimming cost V 0 bases and J 0 bases; bases outside gene matches: 11. CDR1 and CDR2 (germline): MNHEY, SVGEGT. This CDR3 is built from 19 residues. The CDR3 loop is CASSYSLLMTGNSNQPQHF. Here the CDR3 DNA reads TGTGCCAGCAGTTACTCCCTCCTCATGACAGGGAATAGCAATCAGCCCCAGCATTTT.

The rearrangement joins TRBV12-3 or TRBV12-4 to TRBJ1-2, with D perhaps matching TRBD1 (6 bases). This CDR3 region has 15 residues. Trimming removed 5 bases from V and 0 bases from J, with 13 bases in between. CDR3 region: CASSPNGGPNYGYTF. For the CDR3, the DNA is TGTGCCAGCAGTCCGAATGGGGGGCCTAACTATGGCTACACCTTC.

This clonotype was seen ten or more times. The J gene is TRBJ1-4, the V gene TRBV20-1; D gene unclear. The CDR3 is 13 residues long. CDR1 is DFQATT and CDR2 is SNEGSKA in the germline V gene (reference sequence). Trimming cost V 3 bases and J 5 bases, with 10 bases left between them. CDR3 sequence: CSASTASNEKLFF. CDR3 in DNA: TGCAGTGCTAGTACAGCATCAAATGAAAAACTGTTTTTT.

The V call is TRBV28, the J call TRBJ1-2, with D uncertain. CDR3 length equals 13 residues. Germline values: CDR1 MDHEN, CDR2 SYDVKM. With 7 bases removed from V and 3 bases from J, the gap between germline ends came to 12 bases. The CDR3 reads CASTSALDYGYTF. The CDR3 DNA reads TGTGCCAGCACGTCCGCGTTGGACTATGGCTACACCTTC.